One sample yielded the 2 T cell receptor beta chains listed below, sequenced in a study of CD8 T cells in ankylosing spondylitis. One entry per CDR3 protein, called by TCRdb with MiXCR from the 5' RACE reads. The data hold around 330,000 distinct CDR3 sequences, with 11% observed a single time. What was sequenced was blood, either unsorted or a sorted T cell fraction (not recorded which). Receptor source: a female donor with ankylosing spondylitis or in good health (not recorded which).

There are many counts of this clonotype. The chain combines TRBV6-1 with TRBJ2-5; D possibly uses TRBD1 or TRBD2 (5 bases each). Germline values: CDR1 MNHNS, CDR2 SASEGT. There are 14 residues in the CDR3. Trimming pared 6 bases from V and 1 base from J, leaving 12 bases between. The CDR3 here is CASRPGRSQETQYF. The CDR3 DNA reads as TGTGCCAGCAGACCGGGACGGAGCCAAGAGACCCAGTACTTC.

The chain joins TRBV5-1 to TRBJ1-5; 11 positions match TRBD1. From germline, CDR1 is SGHRS and CDR2 YFSETQ. CDR3 size: 15 residues. The V gene end was trimmed by 4 bases and the J gene end by 4 bases; junction bases not matched to a gene: 4. The CDR3 bases are TGCGCCAGCAGCCTGGGACAGGGGGTTAATCAGCCCCAGCATTTT. Protein: CASSLGQGVNQPQHF.